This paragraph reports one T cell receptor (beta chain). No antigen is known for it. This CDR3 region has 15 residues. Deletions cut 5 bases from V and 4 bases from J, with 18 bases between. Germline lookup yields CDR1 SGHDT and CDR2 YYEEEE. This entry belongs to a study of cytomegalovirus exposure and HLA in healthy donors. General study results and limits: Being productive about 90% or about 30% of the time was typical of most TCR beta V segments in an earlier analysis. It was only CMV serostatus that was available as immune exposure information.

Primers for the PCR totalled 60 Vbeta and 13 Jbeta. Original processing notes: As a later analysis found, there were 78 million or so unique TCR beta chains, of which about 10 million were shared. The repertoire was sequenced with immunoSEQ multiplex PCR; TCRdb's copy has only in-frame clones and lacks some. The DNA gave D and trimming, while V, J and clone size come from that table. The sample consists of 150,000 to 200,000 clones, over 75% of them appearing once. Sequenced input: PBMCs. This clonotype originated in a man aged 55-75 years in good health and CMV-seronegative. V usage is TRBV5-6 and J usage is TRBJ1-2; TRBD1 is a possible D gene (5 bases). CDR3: CASRSARDWSYGYTF. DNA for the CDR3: TGTGCCAGCAGGAGTGCCAGGGATTGGTCCTATGGCTACACCTTC. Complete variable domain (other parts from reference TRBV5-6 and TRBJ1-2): DAGVTQSPTHLIKTRGQQVTLRCSPKSGHDTVSWYQQALGQGPQFIFQYYEEEERQRGNFPDRFSGHQFPNYSSELNVNALLLGDSALYLCASRSARDWSYGYTFGSGTRLTVV.